A selection of T cell receptor beta chains follows, all from one sample in a study of cytomegalovirus exposure and HLA in healthy donors. Sequencing used immunoSEQ multiplex PCR; TCRdb keeps in-frame clones, though not all of them. This sample's clone table lists approximately 52,000 clones. Input material: PBMCs. These receptors were taken from a man aged 45-60 years in good health and CMV-seropositive. The CDR3 runs from the conserved cysteine through the conserved F or W. D genes are given only for firm matches.

v_gene: TRBV28
j_gene: TRBJ2-4
d_gene: NA
CDR3nt: TGTGCCAGCAGAACCACAGGGGGGGACAACATTCAGTACTTC
CDR3aa: CASRTTGGDNIQYF

v_gene: TRBV10-3
j_gene: TRBJ1-3
d_gene: TRBD1
CDR3nt: TGTGCCATCAGTGCTGAGGGGGCATCTGGAAACACCATATATTTT
CDR3aa: CAISAEGASGNTIYF

v_gene: TRBV7-9
j_gene: TRBJ1-1
d_gene: TRBD1
CDR3nt: TGTGCCAGCAGCCGACAGGGGGCGCCGAGCACTGAAGCTTTCTTT
CDR3aa: CASSRQGAPSTEAFF

v_gene: TRBV5-1
j_gene: TRBJ2-2
d_gene: NA
CDR3nt: TGCGCCAGCAGCTTGGTGAACTTAAACACCGGGGAGCTGTTTTTT
CDR3aa: CASSLVNLNTGELFF

v_gene: TRBV27
j_gene: TRBJ1-2
d_gene: TRBD1
CDR3nt: TGTGCCAGCAGTGGGACAGGGAACTATGGCTACACCTTC
CDR3aa: CASSGTGNYGYTF

v_gene: TRBV11-2
j_gene: TRBJ1-2
d_gene: NA
CDR3nt: TGTGCCAGCAGCTTAGTTATTGGGCTGCGGGGAGTTGGCTACACCTTC
CDR3aa: CASSLVIGLRGVGYTF

v_gene: TRBV5-4
j_gene: TRBJ1-6
d_gene: TRBD1
CDR3nt: TGTGCCAGCAGCCTAGAACAGGGGAATAATTCACCCCTCCACTTT
CDR3aa: CASSLEQGNNSPLHF

v_gene: TRBV29-1
j_gene: TRBJ2-1
d_gene: NA
CDR3nt: TGCAGCGTTGGGGGCGGCCTTTACAATGAGCAGTTCTTC
CDR3aa: CSVGGGLYNEQFF

v_gene: TRBV7-9
j_gene: TRBJ2-7
d_gene: NA
CDR3nt: TGTGCCAGCAGCCCGGAGTACGAGCAGTACTTC
CDR3aa: CASSPEYEQYF

v_gene: TRBV28
j_gene: TRBJ2-5
d_gene: TRBD1
CDR3nt: TGTGCCAGCGGAAACTTCGGGACAGCTCAAGAGACCCAGTACTTC
CDR3aa: CASGNFGTAQETQYF

v_gene: TRBV7-6
j_gene: TRBJ2-1
d_gene: TRBD2
CDR3nt: TGTGCCAGCAGCTCGGCTAGCGGAGTCAATGAGCAGTTCTTC
CDR3aa: CASSSASGVNEQFF

v_gene: TRBV6-5
j_gene: TRBJ1-1
d_gene: NA
CDR3nt: TGTGCCAGCAGTTCCCTGACTCGGGGGACTGAAGCTTTCTTT
CDR3aa: CASSSLTRGTEAFF

v_gene: TRBV19
j_gene: TRBJ2-1
d_gene: TRBD2
CDR3nt: TGTGCCAGTAGTGTTCGGCGCGGAGCGGGAGCGGGGGAGCAGTTCTTC
CDR3aa: CASSVRRGAGAGEQFF

v_gene: TRBV28
j_gene: TRBJ2-1
d_gene: TRBD1
CDR3nt: TGTGCCAGCAGTACAGGGGCCCTCAGCTCCTACAATGAGCAGTTCTTC
CDR3aa: CASSTGALSSYNEQFF

v_gene: TRBV19
j_gene: TRBJ2-2
d_gene: TRBD2
CDR3nt: TGTGCCAGTAGTATCGGACTAGCGGGAGCTACCTGGGGGGAGCTGTTTTTT
CDR3aa: CASSIGLAGATWGELFF

v_gene: TRBV29-1
j_gene: TRBJ1-3
d_gene: NA
CDR3nt: TGCAGCGTTGAAGCGGACAGCTCTGGAAACACCATATATTTT
CDR3aa: CSVEADSSGNTIYF

v_gene: TRBV29-1
j_gene: TRBJ2-1
d_gene: TRBD2
CDR3nt: TGCAGCGCCCCGGGACTAGCGGGCGATGAGCAGTTCTTC
CDR3aa: CSAPGLAGDEQFF

v_gene: TRBV20-1
j_gene: TRBJ2-7
d_gene: NA
CDR3nt: TGCAGTGCTAGTAGGGGTTACGAGCAGTACTTC
CDR3aa: CSASRGYEQYF

v_gene: TRBV6-5
j_gene: TRBJ2-7
d_gene: TRBD1
CDR3nt: TGTGCCAGCAGTCATAACAGGGGCCCCTACGAGCAGTACTTC
CDR3aa: CASSHNRGPYEQYF

v_gene: TRBV5-1
j_gene: TRBJ2-7
d_gene: TRBD1
CDR3nt: TGCGCCAGCAGCCAAAGACAGGGTCTCTCCTACGAGCAGTACTTC
CDR3aa: CASSQRQGLSYEQYF

v_gene: TRBV9
j_gene: TRBJ1-1
d_gene: TRBD1
CDR3nt: TGTGCCAGCAGCGTAGCCGGGACAGAGAACACTGAAGCTTTCTTT
CDR3aa: CASSVAGTENTEAFF

v_gene: TRBV4-3
j_gene: TRBJ2-1
d_gene: TRBD2
CDR3nt: TGCGCCAGCAGCCCGGGACTAGCAGGGAGCAATGAGCAGTTCTTC
CDR3aa: CASSPGLAGSNEQFF

v_gene: TRBV10-3
j_gene: TRBJ2-5
d_gene: NA
CDR3nt: TGTGCCATCAGTGAGTCGGGGGGAGAGACCCAGTACTTC
CDR3aa: CAISESGGETQYF

v_gene: TRBV28
j_gene: TRBJ2-1
d_gene: NA
CDR3nt: TGTGCCAGCAGTTTTCATCCGGGCTCCTACAATGAGCAGTTCTTC
CDR3aa: CASSFHPGSYNEQFF

v_gene: TRBV5-4
j_gene: TRBJ2-1
d_gene: NA
CDR3nt: TGTGCCAGCAGCTTGGCCGGGGGAAGCTCCTACAATGAGCAGTTCTTC
CDR3aa: CASSLAGGSSYNEQFF

v_gene: TRBV4-2
j_gene: TRBJ2-1
d_gene: TRBD2
CDR3nt: TGTGCCAGCAGCCGGACTAGGGATGAGCAGTTCTTC
CDR3aa: CASSRTRDEQFF

v_gene: TRBV28
j_gene: TRBJ2-7
d_gene: TRBD1
CDR3nt: TGTGCCAGCACCCGGACAGGGCTCGAGCAGTACTTC
CDR3aa: CASTRTGLEQYF

v_gene: TRBV4-3
j_gene: TRBJ2-3
d_gene: TRBD2
CDR3nt: TGCGCCAGCAGCCAAGGGAGGGCGGGAGCGACAGATACGCAGTATTTT
CDR3aa: CASSQGRAGATDTQYF

v_gene: TRBV15
j_gene: TRBJ2-1
d_gene: TRBD1
CDR3nt: TGTGCCACCAGGGACAGGGGGCTGGATGAGCAGTTCTTC
CDR3aa: CATRDRGLDEQFF

v_gene: TRBV5-4
j_gene: TRBJ1-2
d_gene: NA
CDR3nt: TGTGCCAGCAGCCTCGACAGTGGAGGGTTAAATGGCTACACCTTC
CDR3aa: CASSLDSGGLNGYTF

v_gene: TRBV6-5
j_gene: TRBJ1-1
d_gene: NA
CDR3nt: TGTGCCAGCAGTTACAACCCCCGGAGACTGAACACTGAAGCTTTCTTT
CDR3aa: CASSYNPRRLNTEAFF

v_gene: TRBV2
j_gene: TRBJ1-2
d_gene: NA
CDR3nt: TGTGCCAGCAGTGCCGCTGGACAGATCGGGGGCTACACCTTC
CDR3aa: CASSAAGQIGGYTF

v_gene: TRBV27
j_gene: TRBJ2-7
d_gene: NA
CDR3nt: TGTGCCAGCAGTTTCGGACAGTCAACCTCCTACGAGCAGTACTTC
CDR3aa: CASSFGQSTSYEQYF

v_gene: TRBV29-1
j_gene: TRBJ1-2
d_gene: TRBD1
CDR3nt: TGCACCCTAGGGACAGGGAATGGCTACACCTTC
CDR3aa: CTLGTGNGYTF

v_gene: TRBV4-3
j_gene: TRBJ2-7
d_gene: NA
CDR3nt: TGCGCCAGCAGCCAAGATAACGCGGGGCCTTACGAGCAGTACTTC
CDR3aa: CASSQDNAGPYEQYF

v_gene: TRBV9
j_gene: TRBJ2-1
d_gene: NA
CDR3nt: TGTGCCAGCAGCGTAGATGTAGCGGCCTCCTACAATGAGCAGTTCTTC
CDR3aa: CASSVDVAASYNEQFF

v_gene: TRBV29-1
j_gene: TRBJ1-5
d_gene: NA
CDR3nt: TGCAGCGTTACTAAAGGGGTAGACCAGCCCCAGCATTTT
CDR3aa: CSVTKGVDQPQHF

v_gene: TRBV19
j_gene: TRBJ2-2
d_gene: TRBD2
CDR3nt: TGTGCCAGTAGTTCCCGACTAGCGGGAGGGCCTCGGGCCGGGGAGCTGTTTTTT
CDR3aa: CASSSRLAGGPRAGELFF

v_gene: TRBV7-9
j_gene: TRBJ1-3
d_gene: NA
CDR3nt: TGTGCCAGCACCTCTCGGGGGGGATTAAGTGGAAACACCATATATTTT
CDR3aa: CASTSRGGLSGNTIYF

v_gene: TRBV6-1
j_gene: TRBJ1-4
d_gene: TRBD1
CDR3nt: TGTGCCAGCAGTGAGACGGACAGGGTACGGAGAAGTGATGAAAAACTGTTTTTT
CDR3aa: CASSETDRVRRSDEKLFF

v_gene: TRBV7-8
j_gene: TRBJ1-5
d_gene: NA
CDR3nt: TGTGCCAGCAGCTCCTCAGCGGGCCCCCAGCATTTT
CDR3aa: CASSSSAGPQHF

v_gene: TRBV25-1
j_gene: TRBJ1-1
d_gene: NA
CDR3nt: TGTGCCAGCATCATGAACACTGAAGCTTTCTTT
CDR3aa: CASIMNTEAFF

v_gene: TRBV18
j_gene: TRBJ2-3
d_gene: NA
CDR3nt: TGTGCCAGCTCGCTTAGCACCGGAAGCACAGATACGCAGTATTTT
CDR3aa: CASSLSTGSTDTQYF

v_gene: TRBV5-1
j_gene: TRBJ2-7
d_gene: NA
CDR3nt: TGCGCCAGCAGCTTGGCCCTAGAGAGCGCCTACGAGCAGTACTTC
CDR3aa: CASSLALESAYEQYF

v_gene: TRBV6-6
j_gene: TRBJ2-7
d_gene: NA
CDR3nt: TGTGCCAGCAGTAATTCCCTGAGCTCCTACGAGCAGTACTTC
CDR3aa: CASSNSLSSYEQYF

v_gene: TRBV28
j_gene: TRBJ1-2
d_gene: TRBD1
CDR3nt: TGTGCCAGCAGGATACAACAGGGGGCGATTAACTATGGCTACACCTTC
CDR3aa: CASRIQQGAINYGYTF

v_gene: TRBV18
j_gene: TRBJ2-4
d_gene: NA
CDR3nt: TGTGCCAGCTCTCCGGTGGCGGATCCCAAAAACATTCAGTACTTC
CDR3aa: CASSPVADPKNIQYF

v_gene: TRBV19
j_gene: TRBJ2-2
d_gene: TRBD2
CDR3nt: TGTGCCAGTAGGCCGGGACTAGCGGGGGGCAGAGAAACCGGGGAGCTGTTTTTT
CDR3aa: CASRPGLAGGRETGELFF

v_gene: TRBV6-5
j_gene: TRBJ1-5
d_gene: NA
CDR3nt: TGTGCCAGCAGTTATAGTGGGAGAGGCAATCAGCCCCAGCATTTT
CDR3aa: CASSYSGRGNQPQHF

v_gene: TRBV29-1
j_gene: TRBJ2-1
d_gene: TRBD2
CDR3nt: TGCAGCGTTGAAACTCTAGCGGGTACTAGGGATGAGCAGTTCTTC
CDR3aa: CSVETLAGTRDEQFF

v_gene: TRBV6-6
j_gene: TRBJ2-7
d_gene: NA
CDR3nt: TGTGCCAGCAGTTCGGGGGCCTACGAGCAGTACTTC
CDR3aa: CASSSGAYEQYF

v_gene: TRBV6-5
j_gene: TRBJ2-7
d_gene: NA
CDR3nt: TGTGCCAGCAGTTACTCCCACAGGGCGGTATCCTACGAGCAGTACTTC
CDR3aa: CASSYSHRAVSYEQYF

v_gene: TRBV4-2
j_gene: TRBJ1-5
d_gene: TRBD1
CDR3nt: TGTGCCAGCAGCCAAGATCGGGCAGGGGGTGACCAGCCCCAGCATTTT
CDR3aa: CASSQDRAGGDQPQHF

v_gene: TRBV7-6
j_gene: TRBJ1-1
d_gene: NA
CDR3nt: TGTGCCAGCAGCTCCCCCATGAGGGAAAGTAAAGCTTTCTTT
CDR3aa: CASSSPMRESKAFF

v_gene: TRBV30
j_gene: TRBJ1-6
d_gene: NA
CDR3nt: TGTGCCTGGAGCTTCGAGAGCTCCTATAATTCACCCCTCCACTTT
CDR3aa: CAWSFESSYNSPLHF